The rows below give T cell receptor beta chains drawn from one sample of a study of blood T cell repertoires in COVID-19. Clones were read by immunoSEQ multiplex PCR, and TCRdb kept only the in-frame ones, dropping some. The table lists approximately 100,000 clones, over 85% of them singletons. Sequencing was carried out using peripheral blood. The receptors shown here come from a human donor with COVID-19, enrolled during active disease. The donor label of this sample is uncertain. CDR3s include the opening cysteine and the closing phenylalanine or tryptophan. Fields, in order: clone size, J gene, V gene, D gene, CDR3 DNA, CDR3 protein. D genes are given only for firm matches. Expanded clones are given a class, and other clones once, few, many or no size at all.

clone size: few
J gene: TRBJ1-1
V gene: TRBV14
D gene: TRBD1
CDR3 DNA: TGTGCCAGCAGCCGACCGGGACAGGGGATTGAAGCTTTCTTT
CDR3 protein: CASSRPGQGIEAFF

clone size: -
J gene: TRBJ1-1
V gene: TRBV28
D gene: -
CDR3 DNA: TGTGCCAGCCGACCCCCTACAGGGTACACTGAAGCTTTCTTT
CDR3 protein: CASRPPTGYTEAFF

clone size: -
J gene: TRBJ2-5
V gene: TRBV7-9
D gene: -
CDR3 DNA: TGTGCCAGCAGCTTATCTTCGCTTGGTTGGCAGACCCAGTACTTC
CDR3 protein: CASSLSSLGWQTQYF

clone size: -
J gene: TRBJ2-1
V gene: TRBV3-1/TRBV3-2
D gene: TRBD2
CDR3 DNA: TGTGCCAGCAGCCAAGCCACAGGCGGGACTAGCGGGAGTAATCCAAATGAGCAGTTCTTC
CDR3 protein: CASSQATGGTSGSNPNEQFF

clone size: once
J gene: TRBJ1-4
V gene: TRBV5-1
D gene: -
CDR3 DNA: TGCGCCAGCAGCTTGGCCAGAGGGGAGGATGAAAAACTGTTTTTT
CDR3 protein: CASSLARGEDEKLFF

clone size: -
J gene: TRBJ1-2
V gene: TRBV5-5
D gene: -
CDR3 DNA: TGTGCCAGCAGCTTGGCCGCAGGACAATCTAACTATGGCTACACCTTC
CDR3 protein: CASSLAAGQSNYGYTF

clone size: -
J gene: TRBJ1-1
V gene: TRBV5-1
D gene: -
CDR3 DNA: TGCGCCAGCAGCTTGGACGCAGGGAACACTGAAGCTTTCTTT
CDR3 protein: CASSLDAGNTEAFF

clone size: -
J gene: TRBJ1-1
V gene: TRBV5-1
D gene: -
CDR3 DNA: TGCGCCAGCAGCTTGGGAGCTTTGAACACTGAAGCTTTCTTT
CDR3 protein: CASSLGALNTEAFF

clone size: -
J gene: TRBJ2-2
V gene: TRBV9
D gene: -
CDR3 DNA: TGTGCCAGCAGCCAAAACCCGGACACCGGGGAGCTGTTTTTT
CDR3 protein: CASSQNPDTGELFF

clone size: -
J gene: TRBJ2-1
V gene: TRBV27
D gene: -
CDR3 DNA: TGTGCCAGCGGCAAGGGGGGGAGCTCCTACAATGAGCAGTTCTTC
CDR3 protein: CASGKGGSSYNEQFF

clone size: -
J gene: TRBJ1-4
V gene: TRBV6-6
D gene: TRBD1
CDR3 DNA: TGTGCCAGCAGTTCGGGGACAGGGCAGGAAAAACTGTTTTTT
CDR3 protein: CASSSGTGQEKLFF

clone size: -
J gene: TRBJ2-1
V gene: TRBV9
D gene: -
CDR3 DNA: TGTGCCAGCACCTATCTCCCTGGAAGAGGCCGTGAGCAGTTCTTC
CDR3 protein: CASTYLPGRGREQFF

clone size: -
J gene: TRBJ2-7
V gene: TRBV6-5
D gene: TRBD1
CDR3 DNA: TGTGCCAGCAGGGAGACAGGGGGCTACGAGCAGTACTTC
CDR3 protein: CASRETGGYEQYF